These 26 T cell receptor beta chains share one sample of origin, sequenced in a study of type 1 regulatory T cells. Their target antigens are unknown. TCRdb used MiXCR to reprocess the reads, holding one entry per CDR3 protein. The sample includes about 42,000 distinct CDR3 sequences, roughly an eighth of them seen just once. The sequenced sample was cultured non-Tr1 T cells, either the whole culture or a sorted T cell fraction (not recorded which). These receptors were obtained from a human donor in good health.

In this sample, this clonotype turned up many times. The V call is TRBV7-2, the J call TRBJ1-3; D is possibly TRBD1 (5 bases). Trimming left V 5 bases short and J 2 bases short, with 10 bases between. This CDR3 region has 14 residues. Per germline, CDR1 SGHTA and CDR2 FQGNSA. The CDR3 DNA is TGTGCCAGCAGCCGCGACAGAACTGGAAACACCATATATTTT. It translates to CASSRDRTGNTIYF.

In this sample, this clonotype turned up many times. The chain carries TRBV11-2 and TRBJ2-7, with 10 bases identical to TRBD2. The CDR3 is 15 amino acids. V lost 4 bases, J lost 3 bases, and 6 bases stayed unmatched. Per the germline V gene, CDR1 is SGHAT and CDR2 is FQNNGV. CDR3 sequence (DNA): TGTGCCAGCAGCTCCTATGGGACTAGCGTCTACGAGCAGTACTTC. Translation gives CASSSYGTSVYEQYF.

The CDR3 nucleotides are TGTGCCAGCAGCCCAGGGGCAGCCAGGGGGGACGAGCAGTACTTC. Protein: CASSPGAARGDEQYF. The chain couples TRBV4-2 to TRBJ2-7, with D maybe TRBD1 (7 bases). With 4 bases removed from V and 5 bases from J, the gap between germline ends came to 18 bases. This CDR3 region has 15 residues. Germline assignment: CDR1 LGHNA and CDR2 YNFKEQ.

This clonotype was counted only a few times. The V gene is TRBV27, the J gene TRBJ2-1; 7 nucleotides align to TRBD1. V was clipped by 6 bases and J by 1 base; unmatched bases: 12. The CDR3 is 17 residues long. Germline CDR1 MNHEY, CDR2 SMNVEV (reference sequence). The CDR3 is CASRDMAGGRSYNEQFF. The CDR3 DNA reads TGTGCCAGCAGAGATATGGCAGGGGGTAGGTCCTACAATGAGCAGTTCTTC.

The chain has TRBV6-2 or TRBV6-3 and TRBJ1-1, with a possible D match to TRBD1 (5 bases). This CDR3 comprises 14 residues. Per the germline V gene, CDR1 is MNHEY and CDR2 is SVGEGT. The V end lost 2 bases, the J end lost 4 bases, and 11 bases lay between the germline ends. CDR3 loop: CASSYTPGGTEAFF. DNA for the CDR3: TGTGCCAGCAGTTACACACCGGGGGGCACTGAAGCTTTCTTT.

The chain has TRBV5-4 and TRBJ2-7; 8 bases are shared with TRBD2. The CDR3 consists of 14 residues. V gave up 2 bases and J gave up 0 bases; unmatched junction bases: 1. In germline, CDR1 is SGHNT, CDR2 YYREEE (reference sequence). CDR3 in amino acids: CASSLAGVSYEQYF. In DNA form, the CDR3 reads TGTGCCAGCAGCTTAGCGGGAGTCTCCTACGAGCAGTACTTC.

Relative to its sample, this clonotype is medium-sized (0.01 to 0.1%). V is TRBV20-1 and J is TRBJ1-5; perhaps TRBD1 as D (6 bases). Germline lookup yields CDR1 DFQATT and CDR2 SNEGSKA (reference sequence). V was trimmed by 2 bases and J by 1 base, leaving 12 bases between them. There are 15 residues in the CDR3. The CDR3 here is CSARSGGGSNQPQHF. DNA for the CDR3: TGCAGTGCTAGATCGGGGGGCGGGAGCAATCAGCCCCAGCATTTT.

The V gene is TRBV5-1, the J gene TRBJ2-6; TRBD2 matches at 10 bases. Germline assignment: CDR1 SGHRS and CDR2 YFSETQ. This CDR3 spans 19 amino acids. The V and J ends lost 2 bases and 0 bases, in that order; junction bases with no gene match: 8. The CDR3 loop is CASSFSLSGRDSGANVLTF. The CDR3 DNA follows: TGCGCCAGCAGCTTTTCCCTCAGCGGGAGGGACTCTGGGGCCAACGTCCTGACTTTC.

This clonotype was observed a few times. The V call is TRBV4-2, the J call TRBJ2-7, with D unresolved. CDR3 size: 13 residues. Germline loops: CDR1 LGHNA, CDR2 YNFKEQ. V lost 3 bases and J 2 bases, leaving 8 bases between the germline ends. The CDR3 sequence is CASSQSGAYEQYF. DNA for the CDR3: TGTGCCAGCAGCCAGAGTGGGGCCTACGAGCAGTACTTC.

This clonotype has a handful of counts. The V gene is TRBV18, the J gene TRBJ2-1; 7 bases match TRBD1. V shed 6 bases and J 8 bases; nucleotides not matched to a gene: 10. This CDR3 region has 14 residues. Germline loops: CDR1 KGHSH, CDR2 LQKENI. The CDR3 region has the DNA TGTGCCAGCTCGGAATCTGGAGGACAGGATGAGCAGTTCTTC. Translated, it gives CASSESGGQDEQFF. The full variable domain, completed using reference TRBV18 and TRBJ2-1, is NAGVMQNPRHLVRRRGQEARLRCSPMKGHSHVYWYRQLPEEGLKFMVYLQKENIIDESGMPKERFSAEFPKEGPSILRIQQVVRGDSAAYFCASSESGGQDEQFFGPGTRLTVL.

The chain has TRBV30 and TRBJ1-1; the match to TRBD1 covers 12 bases. The J segment lost 0 bases and the V segment lost 7 bases, leaving 6 bases of the junction unmatched. Germline CDR1 GTSNPN, CDR2 SVGIG (reference sequence). The CDR3 has 15 residues. The CDR3 coding sequence is TGTGCCTCGACCGGGACAGGGGGCCTGAACACTGAAGCTTTCTTT. Its translation is CASTGTGGLNTEAFF. The full variable domain, completed using reference TRBV30 and TRBJ1-1, is SQTIHQWPATLVQPVGSPLSLECTVEGTSNPNLYWYRQAAGRGLQLLFYSVGIGQISSEVPQNLSASRPQDRQFILSSKKLLLSDSGFYLCASTGTGGLNTEAFFGQGTRLTVV.

This clonotype was observed many times. The rearrangement links TRBV6-4 to TRBJ1-6; perhaps TRBD1 as D (5 bases). The CDR3 is made up of 14 amino acids. V gave up 3 bases and J gave up 7 bases, with 10 bases separating them. Germline V CDR1 and CDR2: MRHNA, SNTAGT. The CDR3 coding sequence is TGTGCCAGCAGTGAGGGGCAGGAGAATTCACCCCTCCACTTT. Translation: CASSEGQENSPLHF.

Many counts were recorded for this clonotype. This rearrangement joins TRBV29-1 to TRBJ2-6; D not resolved. The CDR3 runs to 12 residues. Per germline, CDR1 SQVTM and CDR2 ANQGSEA. Between the trimmed V and J ends, which lost 3 bases and 10 bases, there was a span of 10 bases. The CDR3 region is CSVEEQFNVLTF. CDR3 bases: TGCAGCGTTGAGGAACAGTTTAACGTCCTGACTTTC.

This clonotype was seen ten or more times. The chain has TRBV14 and TRBJ2-3; a weak D match, TRBD1 (5 bases). This CDR3 is 16 amino acids long. V gave up 6 bases and J gave up 0 bases, with 16 bases separating them. Germline CDR1 and CDR2: SGHDN and FVKESK. CDR3 residues: CASRPDSYISTDTQYF. The CDR3 coding sequence is TGTGCCAGCAGACCAGACAGTTATATAAGCACAGATACGCAGTATTTT.

The J gene is TRBJ1-4, the V gene TRBV7-2; 7 bases fit TRBD1. Losses at the gene ends were 1 base for V and 7 bases for J; bases not matched to a gene: 9. This CDR3 is built from 16 residues. The germline gives CDR1 SGHTA, CDR2 FQGNSA. The CDR3 DNA follows: TGTGCCAGCAGCTTAGGACAGGGAGTCAGGAGTGAAAAACTGTTTTTT. Translation: CASSLGQGVRSEKLFF.

This clonotype appeared many times. The rearrangement joins TRBV4-3 to TRBJ2-3; D is possibly TRBD2 (6 bases). Germline V gene data show CDR1 as LGHNA and CDR2 as YSLEER. Trimming stripped 1 base from V and 8 bases from J, with 10 bases between. The CDR3 is 13 residues long. Here the CDR3 DNA reads TGCGCCAGCAGCCAAGGCCTAGCGCCTACGCAGTATTTT. It yields the protein CASSQGLAPTQYF.

This clonotype appeared many times. V is TRBV20-1 and J is TRBJ2-7, with a tentative D call TRBD1 (5 bases). CDR1 DFQATT and CDR2 SNEGSKA come from the germline V gene (reference sequence). V was pared by 2 bases and J by 3 bases, with 11 bases between. CDR3 length equals 13 residues. CDR3 in DNA: TGCAGTGCTAGAAGCAGGGCTAACTACGAGCAGTACTTC. Protein sequence: CSARSRANYEQYF.

This clonotype occurred many times. The chain joins TRBV29-1 to TRBJ1-5, with D possibly TRBD1 on 5 matching bases. V shed 4 bases and J shed 6 bases, with 10 bases lying between them. In germline, CDR1 is SQVTM, CDR2 ANQGSEA. The CDR3 sequence is 12 residues long. The DNA of the CDR3 is TGCAGCGTTGCCAGGGTGGGTCAGCCCCAGCATTTT. Protein: CSVARVGQPQHF.

In its sample, this clonotype was seen many times. The V call is TRBV5-1, the J call TRBJ1-2, with TRBD1 identical over 8 bases. Germline V gene data show CDR1 as SGHRS and CDR2 as YFSETQ. Unmatched junction bases numbered 6, after V lost 1 base and J lost 7 bases. The CDR3 consists of 14 residues. This CDR3 is CASSLIGQGGGYTF. As DNA, the CDR3 is TGCGCCAGCAGCTTGATAGGACAGGGTGGTGGCTACACCTTC.

This clonotype is termed medium-sized (0.01 to 0.1%). The chain uses TRBV3-1 and TRBJ1-2, with D possibly matching TRBD1 (6 bases). There are 14 residues in the CDR3. Germline CDR1 is LGHDT and CDR2 is YNNKEL (reference sequence). V dropped 0 bases and J dropped 4 bases, with 9 bases sitting between them. CDR3 loop: CASSQDDRPYGYTF. For the CDR3, the DNA is TGTGCCAGCAGCCAAGACGACAGGCCCTATGGCTACACCTTC.

The rearrangement joins TRBV9 to TRBJ1-2; D call uncertain. Germline CDR1 and CDR2: SGDLS and YYNGEE. Trimming removed 4 bases at V and 0 bases at J, with 19 bases between. The CDR3 covers 17 residues. CDR3: CASSPQVGQVTNYGYTF. The CDR3 coding sequence is TGTGCCAGCAGCCCTCAGGTAGGGCAGGTGACTAACTATGGCTACACCTTC.

This clonotype was observed a few times. The gene calls are TRBV25-1 and TRBJ2-7, with D unresolved. Germline V gene sequence: CDR1 MGHDK, CDR2 SYGVNS. The CDR3 is 13 amino acids. The germline V and J ends were trimmed by 7 bases and 2 bases, with 12 bases remaining between them. CDR3: CASTDFNTYEQYF. The CDR3 bases are TGTGCCAGCACTGATTTCAATACCTACGAGCAGTACTTC.

This clonotype was seen many times. The V gene is TRBV7-2, the J gene TRBJ2-7, with 10 bases identical to TRBD2. Germline V gene data show CDR1 as SGHTA and CDR2 as FQGNSA. The CDR3 is 16 amino acids. The V gene end was trimmed by 5 bases and the J gene end by 5 bases; junction bases not matched to a gene: 12. As DNA, the CDR3 is TGTGCCAGCAGCGGACAGGGCCCTAGCGGGAGTCACGAGCAGTACTTC. Translated: CASSGQGPSGSHEQYF.

The chain combines TRBV14 with TRBJ1-6, with TRBD1 identical over 7 bases. CDR1 is SGHDN, CDR2 FVKESK, per germline. V shed 4 bases and J 4 bases; nucleotides not matched to a gene: 4. The CDR3 is 15 amino acids. The CDR3 DNA reads as TGTGCCAGCAGCCCTCCGGGACAGTATAATTCACCCCTCCACTTT. This codes for CASSPPGQYNSPLHF.

The table lists this clonotype with many counts. The chain carries TRBV11-2 and TRBJ2-5; D is unresolved. Deletions cut 1 base from V and 2 bases from J, with 5 bases between. Germline values: CDR1 SGHAT, CDR2 FQNNGV. This CDR3 has 13 residues. CDR3 coding DNA: TGTGCCAGCAGCTTAGTCCCTCAAGAGACCCAGTACTTC. Its translation is CASSLVPQETQYF.

About this clonotype itself: Given a much more abundant clone one base away, this may be a read error. The CDR3 spells CASSLISGDEQLF. The CDR3 DNA follows: TGTGCCAGCAGCTTGATCTCCGGGGATGAGCAGCTCTTC. V usage is TRBV7-9 and J usage is TRBJ2-1, with TRBD2 as a possible D gene (5 bases). Germline V CDR1 and CDR2: SEHNR, FQNEAQ (reference sequence). CDR3 size: 13 residues.